One and the same sample provided the 31 T cell receptor beta chains below, sequenced in a study of T cell responses to AZD1222 COVID-19 vaccine. Generated by immunoSEQ multiplex PCR, the TCRdb table keeps only in-frame clones and is missing some. The sample yields about 76,000 clones, roughly 90% seen once. The material sequenced was peripheral blood, taken on day 0 of MenACWY control vaccination. These receptors originate from an adult in good health.

The rearrangement uses TRBV28 and TRBJ1-4; D is unclear. The CDR3 consists of 15 residues. V lost 5 bases and J 0 bases, leaving 10 bases between the germline ends. CDR1 MDHEN and CDR2 SYDVKM come from the germline V gene. The CDR3 spells CASSPTAATNEKLFF. The CDR3 coding sequence is TGTGCCAGCAGTCCAACAGCCGCAACTAATGAAAAACTGTTTTTT. Looking up the rest from reference TRBV28 and TRBJ1-4 gives the full variable domain: DVKVTQSSRYLVKRTGEKVFLECVQDMDHENMFWYRQDPGLGLRLIYFSYDVKMKEKGDIPEGYSVSREKKERFSLILESASTNQTSMYLCASSPTAATNEKLFFGSGTQLSVL.

The V call is TRBV4-1, the J call TRBJ1-2; 7 bases align to TRBD1. CDR1 and CDR2 (germline): MGHRA, YSYEKL. The CDR3 consists of 14 residues. V trimming: 6 bases; J trimming: 7 bases; junction bases outside the gene matches: 11. The CDR3, as DNA: TGCGCCAGCAGGGGAGTAGGGGGCAAAGGTGGCTACACCTTC. This codes for CASRGVGGKGGYTF.

The count of this clone is one. The rearrangement joins TRBV10-1 to TRBJ1-5; D gene unclear. CDR3 length equals 13 residues. Between the trimmed V and J ends, which lost 6 bases and 3 bases, there was a span of 9 bases. In germline, CDR1 is WNHNN, CDR2 SYGVQD (reference sequence). The CDR3, as DNA: TGCGCCAGCAGGGCCGGGGTCAATCAGCCCCAGCATTTT. Amino acids: CASRAGVNQPQHF.

J is TRBJ2-5 and V is TRBV11-2; TRBD1 might be the D (6 bases). The CDR3 contains 14 residues. The germline V gene encodes CDR1 SGHAT and CDR2 FQNNGV. The V end was cut by 3 bases, the J end by 3 bases, with 11 bases between. CDR3 in amino acids: CASSFYRVEETQYF. CDR3 in DNA: TGTGCCAGCAGCTTCTACAGGGTTGAAGAGACCCAGTACTTC.

The chain uses TRBV29-1 and TRBJ1-1, with no clear D. V was clipped by 6 bases and J by 3 bases, with 14 bases between them. Germline CDR1 reads SQVTM; CDR2 reads ANQGSEA. The CDR3 covers 13 residues. CDR3 loop: CSVQRQTDTEAFF. The CDR3 DNA follows: TGCAGCGTCCAAAGGCAGACGGACACTGAAGCTTTCTTT.

J is TRBJ1-6 and V is TRBV5-6; D unclear. This CDR3 is built from 14 residues. Trimming removed 0 bases at V and 4 bases at J, with 5 bases between. Germline CDR1 SGHDT, CDR2 YYEEEE. The DNA for the CDR3 is TGTGCCAGCAGCTTGGCAGAATATAATTCACCCCTCCACTTT. Translation gives CASSLAEYNSPLHF.

This clone occurred once. The J gene is TRBJ2-1, the V gene TRBV4-3, with TRBD2 identical over 10 bases. The CDR3 is 18 amino acids. Germline V CDR1 and CDR2: LGHNA, YSLEER. Germline trimming cut 2 bases from V and 0 bases from J; bases unmatched to any gene: 7. The CDR3 spells CASSQLWGLATSYNEQFF. The CDR3 nucleotides are TGCGCCAGCAGCCAATTGTGGGGACTAGCGACCTCCTACAATGAGCAGTTCTTC.

V is TRBV7-9 and J is TRBJ1-5, with D maybe TRBD1 (5 bases). Trimming left V 2 bases short and J 1 base short, with 12 bases between. The CDR3 runs to 16 residues. The V gene's germline CDR1 is SEHNR and CDR2 FQNEAQ (reference sequence). CDR3 nucleotides: TGTGCCAGCAGCTTATTCAGGGTTGGGAGCAATCAGCCCCAGCATTTT. Amino acid sequence: CASSLFRVGSNQPQHF.

V and J are TRBV28 and TRBJ2-1; TRBD2 is a possible D gene (5 bases). The CDR3 totals 12 residues. Trimming pared 5 bases from V and 8 bases from J, leaving 10 bases between. CDR1 is MDHEN and CDR2 is SYDVKM in the germline V gene. CDR3 region: CASSNHGDEQFF. The CDR3 DNA reads TGTGCCAGCAGTAACCACGGGGATGAGCAGTTCTTC.

For this clone: The sample has other DNA sequences that encode this CDR3 too. The rearrangement links TRBV27 to TRBJ2-7; TRBD1 might be the D (6 bases). The CDR3 totals 14 residues. Trimming took 5 bases from V and 4 from J, leaving 15 bases between them. Germline CDR1 MNHEY, CDR2 SMNVEV (reference sequence). CDR3 in amino acids: CASSLSRGPYEQYF. The CDR3, as DNA: TGTGCCAGCAGTCTTAGCAGGGGACCGTACGAGCAGTACTTC.

The chain couples TRBV4-3 to TRBJ2-1, with 11 nucleotides matching TRBD2. There are 19 residues in the CDR3. CDR1 and CDR2 (germline): LGHNA, YSLEER. The V segment lost 0 bases and the J segment 5 bases; nucleotides outside the gene matches: 12. This CDR3 reads CASSQDLPTSGRLDNEQFF. The DNA of the CDR3 is TGCGCCAGCAGCCAAGATTTGCCAACTAGCGGGAGATTAGACAATGAGCAGTTCTTC.

The chain uses TRBV27 and TRBJ1-1, with a tentative D call TRBD1 (5 bases). Germline CDR1 is MNHEY and CDR2 is SMNVEV (reference sequence). The germline V and J ends were trimmed by 5 bases and 1 base, with 20 bases remaining between them. This CDR3 is built from 17 residues. CDR3 in amino acids: CASSLPDSFGGNTEAFF. The DNA for the CDR3 is TGTGCCAGCAGTCTCCCAGACAGTTTTGGGGGGAACACTGAAGCTTTCTTT.

V is TRBV6-2 or TRBV6-3 and J is TRBJ1-2; TRBD1 agrees at 12 bases. The CDR3 is 16 residues long. Germline trimming cut 4 bases from V and 5 bases from J; bases unmatched to any gene: 8. Germline CDR1 MNHEY, CDR2 SVGEGT. CDR3 residues: CASSLAGQGAKYGYTF. In DNA form, the CDR3 reads TGTGCCAGCAGTTTGGCGGGACAGGGGGCAAAATATGGCTACACCTTC.

The chain couples TRBV5-1 to TRBJ2-3, with 9 bases lining up with TRBD1. Germline V gene lookup returns CDR1 SGHRS and CDR2 YFSETQ. The CDR3 runs 16 residues. Trimming took 4 bases from V and 0 from J; bases not matched to a gene: 6. The CDR3 loop reads CASSAGTGTSTDTQYF. In DNA form, the CDR3 reads TGCGCCAGCAGCGCGGGGACAGGGACTAGCACAGATACGCAGTATTTT.

Here the CDR3 reads CASSIGPGQVEKLFF. The CDR3 nucleotides read TGTGCCAGTAGTATTGGACCTGGACAGGTTGAAAAACTGTTTTTT. This chain links TRBV19 with TRBJ1-4; 7 bases align to TRBD1. The V and J ends lost 3 bases and 7 bases, in that order; junction bases with no gene match: 8. Germline lookup yields CDR1 LNHDA and CDR2 SQIVND (reference sequence). The CDR3 runs 15 residues.

The chain employs TRBV7-9 and TRBJ1-1; D is unclear. V was cut by 2 bases and J by 5 bases, with 9 bases left in between. This CDR3 comprises 13 residues. Germline lookup yields CDR1 SEHNR and CDR2 FQNEAQ (reference sequence). CDR3: CASSLRGITEAFF. In nucleotides, the CDR3 is TGTGCCAGCAGCTTACGGGGTATAACTGAAGCTTTCTTT.

J is TRBJ1-4 and V is TRBV2, with TRBD1 as a possible D gene (5 bases). This CDR3 contains 16 residues. In germline, CDR1 is SNHLY, CDR2 FYNNEI. The ends were cut back, 4 bases at V and 6 bases at J, with 18 bases in the middle. CDR3 protein: CASSVTARQLDEKLFF. The CDR3 bases are TGTGCCAGCAGTGTAACGGCCAGACAGCTAGATGAAAAACTGTTTTTT.

The V and J genes are TRBV7-2 and TRBJ2-7; weak D call: TRBD2 (6 bases). The germline CDR1 and CDR2 sequences are SGHTA and FQGNSA. The V and J ends lost 4 bases and 0 bases respectively, with 16 bases between them. This CDR3 has 16 amino acids. CDR3 sequence: CASSYAAGPSSYEQYF. The CDR3 DNA follows: TGTGCCAGCAGCTACGCGGCGGGGCCGAGCTCCTACGAGCAGTACTTC.

The V call is TRBV7-9, the J call TRBJ1-1, with 8 bases aligning to TRBD1. The CDR3 runs to 15 residues. Germline V gene sequence: CDR1 SEHNR, CDR2 FQNEAQ (reference sequence). V shed 5 bases and J 4 bases; nucleotides not matched to a gene: 9. The CDR3 loop reads CASSLLRGLGTEAFF. For the CDR3, the DNA is TGTGCCAGCAGCCTACTCAGGGGGCTTGGCACTGAAGCTTTCTTT.

V usage is TRBV6-2 or TRBV6-3 and J usage is TRBJ2-7; D is uncertain. The CDR3 totals 14 residues. CDR1 is MNHEY and CDR2 is SVGEGT in the germline V gene. With 2 bases removed from V and 3 bases from J, the gap between germline ends came to 11 bases. The DNA of the CDR3 is TGTGCCAGCAGTTACCCGCCCAACAGCTACGAGCAGTACTTC. Translation gives CASSYPPNSYEQYF.

V is TRBV19 and J is TRBJ1-1; 10 positions match TRBD1. Unmatched junction bases numbered 19, after V lost 6 bases and J lost 3 bases. The CDR3 is made up of 19 amino acids. Per germline, CDR1 LNHDA and CDR2 SQIVND (reference sequence). Here the CDR3 reads CASRDPTGGGSFDYTEAFF. The CDR3 coding sequence is TGTGCCAGTAGGGATCCGACAGGGGGCGGGAGTTTCGATTACACTGAAGCTTTCTTT.

The genes are TRBV5-5 and TRBJ1-5; D gene uncertain. The germline V gene has CDR1 SGHKS and CDR2 YYEKEE (reference sequence). The length of the CDR3 is 15 residues. V was clipped by 4 bases and J by 3 bases, with 14 bases between them. CDR3 nucleotide sequence: TGTGCCAGCAGCCTGTACGACGGAGTCAATCAGCCCCAGCATTTT. It yields the protein CASSLYDGVNQPQHF.

The DNA for the CDR3 is TGTGCCAGCAGCAACACCCTTTACACTGAAGCTTTCTTT. Its protein product is CASSNTLYTEAFF. This rearrangement joins TRBV9 to TRBJ1-1, with D hard to call. Trimming left V 4 bases short and J 3 bases short, with 10 bases between. The CDR3 totals 13 residues. Germline V lookup: CDR1 SGDLS, CDR2 YYNGEE.

This clone showed up just once. V usage is TRBV3-1 (or the pseudogene TRBV3-2) and J usage is TRBJ2-2; 8 nucleotides match TRBD2. CDR1 is LGHDT, CDR2 YNNKEL, per germline (reference sequence). This CDR3 spans 16 amino acids. Germline trimming cut 4 bases from V and 2 bases from J; bases unmatched to any gene: 6. The CDR3 coding sequence is TGTGCCAGCAGCCTTCGGACTAGCCGAAACACCGGGGAGCTGTTTTTT. This encodes CASSLRTSRNTGELFF.

The chain links TRBV19 to TRBJ2-7, with D possibly TRBD1 on 7 matching bases. Trimming pared 6 bases from V and 1 base from J, leaving 10 bases between. Germline V CDR1 and CDR2: LNHDA, SQIVND (reference sequence). CDR3 size: 13 residues. The CDR3 DNA follows: TGTGCCAGTAGCGCGGGACAGTCCTACGAGCAGTACTTC. Its protein product is CASSAGQSYEQYF.

The chain employs TRBV3-1 (or the pseudogene TRBV3-2) and TRBJ1-6, with D possibly being TRBD1 (5 bases). There are 15 residues in the CDR3. V gave up 0 bases and J gave up 7 bases, with 10 bases separating them. The germline gives CDR1 LGHDT, CDR2 YNNKEL (reference sequence). This chain's CDR3 is CASSQEGGDNSPLHF. CDR3 DNA sequence: TGTGCCAGCAGCCAAGAAGGAGGGGACAATTCACCCCTCCACTTT.

The J gene is TRBJ2-7, the V gene TRBV4-3; TRBD2 agrees at 7 bases. Trimming at V came to 4 bases and at J to 6 bases, leaving 6 bases not matched to a gene. The CDR3 consists of 13 residues. Germline CDR1 and CDR2: LGHNA and YSLEER. CDR3 loop: CASSPVGGGEQYF. CDR3 sequence (DNA): TGCGCCAGCAGCCCCGTGGGGGGGGGCGAGCAGTACTTC.

The chain carries TRBV7-3 and TRBJ2-3; tentative D call: TRBD2 (6 bases). CDR3 length: 14 amino acids. Germline V gene data show CDR1 as SGHTA and CDR2 as FQGTGA. Deletions cut 2 bases from V and 2 bases from J, with 8 bases between. CDR3 protein: CASSLGGLTDTQYF. As DNA, the CDR3 is TGTGCCAGCAGCTTAGGAGGGCTCACAGATACGCAGTATTTT.

The V gene is TRBV11-1, the J gene TRBJ2-7; the D gene is possibly TRBD1 (6 bases). The CDR3 totals 14 residues. Germline CDR1 is SGHAT and CDR2 is FQDESV (reference sequence). The V end lost 1 base, the J end lost 3 bases, and 10 bases lay between the germline ends. The CDR3 reads CASSLGSRGYEQYF. The CDR3 DNA follows: TGTGCCAGCAGCTTAGGTAGCAGGGGCTACGAGCAGTACTTC.

The chain is built from TRBV4-3 and TRBJ2-5, with no clear D. Germline CDR1 LGHNA, CDR2 YSLEER. This CDR3 comprises 14 residues. V gave up 1 base and J gave up 5 bases, with 11 bases separating them. The chain's CDR3 is CASSQGAGRETQYF. CDR3 bases: TGCGCCAGCAGCCAAGGAGCCGGTAGGGAGACCCAGTACTTC.

CDR3 sequence (DNA): TGTGCCAGCAGTTCAGGTTCTGGAAACACCATATATTTT. This gives the protein CASSSGSGNTIYF. V is TRBV12-3 or TRBV12-4 and J is TRBJ1-3, with D unresolved. CDR3 size: 13 residues. V lost 4 bases and J lost 1, with 5 bases in between.